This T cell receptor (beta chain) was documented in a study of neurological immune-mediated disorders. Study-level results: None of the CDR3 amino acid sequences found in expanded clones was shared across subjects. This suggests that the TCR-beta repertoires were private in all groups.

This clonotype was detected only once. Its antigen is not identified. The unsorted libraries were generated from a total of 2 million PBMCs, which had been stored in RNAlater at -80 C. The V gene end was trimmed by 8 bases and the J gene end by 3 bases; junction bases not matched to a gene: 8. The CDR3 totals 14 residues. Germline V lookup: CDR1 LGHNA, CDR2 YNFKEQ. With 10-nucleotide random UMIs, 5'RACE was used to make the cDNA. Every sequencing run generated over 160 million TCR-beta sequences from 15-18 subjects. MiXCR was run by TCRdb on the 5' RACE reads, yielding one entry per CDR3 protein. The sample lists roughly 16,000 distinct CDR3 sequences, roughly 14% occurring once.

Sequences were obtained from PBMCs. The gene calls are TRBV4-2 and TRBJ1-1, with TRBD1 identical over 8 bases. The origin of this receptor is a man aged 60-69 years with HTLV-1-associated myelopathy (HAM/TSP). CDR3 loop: CASQGAGGDTEAFF. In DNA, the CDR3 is TGTGCCAGCCAAGGGGCAGGGGGCGACACTGAAGCTTTCTTT.